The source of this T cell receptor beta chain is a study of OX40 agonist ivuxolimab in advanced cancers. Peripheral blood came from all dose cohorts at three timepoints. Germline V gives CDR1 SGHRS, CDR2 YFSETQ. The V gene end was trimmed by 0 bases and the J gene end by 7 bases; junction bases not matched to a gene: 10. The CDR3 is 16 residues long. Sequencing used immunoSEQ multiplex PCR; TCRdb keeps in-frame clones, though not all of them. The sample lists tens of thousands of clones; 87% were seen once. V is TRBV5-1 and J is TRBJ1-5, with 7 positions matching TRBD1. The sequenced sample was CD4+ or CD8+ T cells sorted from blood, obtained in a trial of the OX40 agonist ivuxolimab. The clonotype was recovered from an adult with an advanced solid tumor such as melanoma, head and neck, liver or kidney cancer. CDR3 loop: CASSLVPRDSSQPQHF. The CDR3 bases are TGCGCCAGCAGCTTGGTGCCTCGGGACAGTAGCCAGCCCCAGCATTTT.